The 29 T cell receptor beta chains reported below all come from one sample, sequenced in a study of identical twins (dated by TCRdb to 2016 to 2017). The receptor library was made with 5' RACE. TCRdb records Illumina HiSeq 2000 as the sequencer. TCRdb ran its own pipeline on the public reads, namely fastp trimming at Q25 and MiXCR clone calling, and kept in-frame beta chains. CDR3 protein sequences are deduplicated, and each keeps its most common genes and DNA. In all, the sample holds 150,000 or so distinct CDR3 sequences, and roughly 3.3% of those were seen once. The ten largest account for around 8% of the sample. Sample: memory T cells sorted from blood. The cell subset or site label on this specimen signifies: CD45RO+ enriched T cells. The receptors derive from a man aged 18 to 35 in good health.

This clonotype was seen at least ten times. For the CDR3, the DNA is TGTGCCAGCACCCTCGACAGCACAGATACGCAGTATTTT. Protein sequence: CASTLDSTDTQYF. This chain connects TRBV12-3 or TRBV12-4 to TRBJ2-3; D is unresolved. This CDR3 spans 13 amino acids. V lost 7 bases to trimming and J lost 0 bases, with 8 bases between them.

This clonotype was observed many times. This chain uses TRBV5-1 with TRBJ2-4; 7 nucleotides agree with TRBD1. The CDR3 loop spans 13 amino acids. Germline CDR1 SGHRS, CDR2 YFSETQ. With V trimmed by 5 bases and J by 8 bases, 7 bases remained unmatched. The CDR3 loop reads CASRGQRVDIQYF. In DNA, the CDR3 is TGCGCCAGCAGGGGACAGAGAGTAGACATTCAGTACTTC.

This clonotype appeared many times. The V call is TRBV7-2, the J call TRBJ2-1, with 7 bases identical to TRBD2. The germline V gene encodes CDR1 SGHTA and CDR2 FQGNSA. V lost 1 base, J lost 2 bases, and 5 bases stayed unmatched. The CDR3 covers 16 residues. For the CDR3, the DNA is TGTGCCAGCAGCTTAGAACGGCTAGCGGCCTACAATGAGCAGTTCTTC. It encodes CASSLERLAAYNEQFF. The variable domain in full, with the rest retrieved from reference TRBV7-2 and TRBJ2-1, is GAGVSQSPSNKVTEKGKDVELRCDPISGHTALYWYRQSLGQGLEFLIYFQGNSAPDKSGLPSDRFSAERTGGSVSTLTIQRTQQEDSAVYLCASSLERLAAYNEQFFGPGTRLTVL.

This clonotype showed up many times. V is TRBV7-2 and J is TRBJ2-3; a weak D match, TRBD2 (6 bases). The CDR3 totals 15 residues. Germline V gene lookup returns CDR1 SGHTA and CDR2 FQGNSA. V was clipped by 7 bases and J by 2 bases, with 16 bases between them. CDR3 coding DNA: TGTGCCAGCACTCCACTAGCAGTCCCCACAGATACGCAGTATTTT. Protein product: CASTPLAVPTDTQYF.

At least ten counts were recorded for this clonotype. The rearrangement links TRBV12-3 or TRBV12-4 to TRBJ1-5; D gene uncertain. The V and J ends lost 5 bases and 10 bases respectively, with 15 bases between them. The CDR3 length is 13 residues. CDR3 protein: CASSPHQIAPQHF. DNA for the CDR3: TGTGCCAGCAGTCCACACCAAATCGCACCCCAGCATTTT.

In its sample, this clonotype was seen many times. The V call is TRBV7-2, the J call TRBJ2-7, with D possibly being TRBD2 (5 bases). The CDR3 extends over 15 amino acids. V lost 4 bases and J 0 bases, leaving 13 bases between the germline ends. Germline CDR1 and CDR2: SGHTA and FQGNSA. CDR3 in amino acids: CASSSPSRGSYEQYF. The CDR3 DNA follows: TGTGCCAGCAGCTCGCCGTCCCGGGGCTCCTACGAGCAGTACTTC.

This clonotype was found many times. V is TRBV25-1 and J is TRBJ1-1; D unresolved. CDR3 length: 13 amino acids. CDR1 and CDR2 (germline): MGHDK, SYGVNS. Trimming cost V 6 bases and J 0 bases, with 8 bases left between them. The CDR3 spells CASRLQVNTEAFF. CDR3 DNA sequence: TGTGCCAGCAGGCTTCAGGTGAACACTGAAGCTTTCTTT. The full variable domain, its missing parts supplied by reference TRBV25-1 and TRBJ1-1, is EADIYQTPRYLVIGTGKKITLECSQTMGHDKMYWYQQDPGMELHLIHYSYGVNSTEKGDLSSESTVSRIRTEHFPLTLESARPSHTSQYLCASRLQVNTEAFFGQGTRLTVV.

This chain joins TRBV5-1 and TRBJ2-3; TRBD1 matches 8 bases. Germline V gene sequence: CDR1 SGHRS, CDR2 YFSETQ. V lost 4 bases to trimming and J lost 2 bases; unmatched junction nucleotides: 6. The CDR3 totals 15 residues. CDR3 in amino acids: CASSRGTGLTDTQYF. CDR3 DNA sequence: TGCGCCAGCAGCCGGGGGACAGGTCTCACAGATACGCAGTATTTT.

This clonotype was seen ten or more times. The chain recombines TRBV20-1 with TRBJ2-1, with 12 positions matching TRBD2. V lost 6 bases to trimming and J lost 9 bases; unmatched junction nucleotides: 9. The germline CDR1 and CDR2 sequences are DFQATT and SNEGSKA (reference sequence). This CDR3 contains 14 residues. DNA of the CDR3: TGCAGTGCGCTCGGACTAGCGGGGACGGGTGAGCAGTTCTTC. This sequence encodes CSALGLAGTGEQFF.

This clonotype appeared many times. The gene calls are TRBV6-1 and TRBJ2-2, with D perhaps matching TRBD1 (6 bases). In germline, CDR1 is MNHNS, CDR2 SASEGT. V lost 4 bases to trimming and J lost 8 bases, with 14 bases between them. There are 14 residues in the CDR3. The CDR3 sequence: CASSARTGSGELFF. CDR3 nucleotide sequence: TGTGCCAGCAGTGCACGAACAGGGAGTGGGGAGCTGTTTTTT.

In this sample, this clonotype turned up many times. This sequence joins TRBV20-1 and TRBJ2-7; 16 bases line up with TRBD2. With 6 bases clipped from V and 4 bases from J, the junction kept 21 bases outside the gene matches. This CDR3 has 20 residues. Germline assignment: CDR1 DFQATT and CDR2 SNEGSKA (reference sequence). CDR3 sequence reads: CSAVPGLAGGLQLPLYEQYF. CDR3 coding DNA: TGCAGTGCGGTCCCGGGACTAGCGGGAGGGTTACAACTCCCTCTTTACGAGCAGTACTTC.

This clonotype came up many times. The chain combines TRBV20-1 with TRBJ2-1; 8 positions agree with TRBD2. Per germline, CDR1 DFQATT and CDR2 SNEGSKA (reference sequence). Trimming removed 0 bases from V and 7 bases from J; junction bases left unmatched: 11. CDR3 length: 16 amino acids. The CDR3 spells CSARDNGRAFFNEQFF. The DNA of the CDR3 is TGCAGTGCTAGAGATAACGGGAGGGCCTTTTTTAATGAGCAGTTCTTC.

V is TRBV18 and J is TRBJ2-2, with no clear D. This CDR3 is built from 13 residues. Germline loops: CDR1 KGHSH, CDR2 LQKENI. V shed 3 bases and J shed 7 bases, with 9 bases lying between them. The CDR3 spells CASSPEFGGELFF. In DNA form, the CDR3 reads TGTGCCAGCTCACCGGAGTTCGGCGGGGAGCTGTTTTTT.

This clonotype was seen ten or more times. V and J are TRBV29-1 and TRBJ2-5, with 9 bases aligning to TRBD1. Germline V lookup: CDR1 SQVTM, CDR2 ANQGSEA. The CDR3 spans 12 residues. J gave up 3 bases and V 6 bases, and 2 bases lay outside the gene matches. CDR3 amino acids: CSVGQGKETQYF. The CDR3 region has the DNA TGCAGCGTAGGACAGGGGAAAGAGACCCAGTACTTC.

This clonotype was counted between two and nine times. The chain recombines TRBV12-3 or TRBV12-4 with TRBJ2-3; unclear D gene. The germline V and J ends were trimmed by 3 bases and 5 bases, with 15 bases remaining between them. CDR3 length equals 15 residues. This chain's CDR3 is CASSFGATMGDTQYF. The CDR3 region has the DNA TGTGCCAGCAGTTTTGGAGCGACCATGGGAGATACGCAGTATTTT.

This clonotype was found many times. The chain joins TRBV4-3 to TRBJ2-3; 8 bases are a match to TRBD2. V lost 3 bases, J lost 15 bases, and 11 bases stayed unmatched. Germline V gene sequence: CDR1 LGHNA, CDR2 YSLEER. The CDR3 covers 13 residues. The CDR3 here is CASSQVAGMASYF. In nucleotides, the CDR3 is TGCGCCAGCAGCCAGGTAGCGGGAATGGCATCATATTTT.

This clonotype has ten or more counts. The chain recombines TRBV28 with TRBJ2-3; D gene ambiguous. This CDR3 has 15 amino acids. Germline CDR1 and CDR2: MDHEN and SYDVKM. The V end lost 6 bases, the J end lost 2 bases, and 15 bases lay between the germline ends. In DNA, the CDR3 is TGTGCCAGCAGCCCCCCAAGCTTAAACACAGATACGCAGTATTTT. Its translation is CASSPPSLNTDTQYF.

This clonotype was counted at least ten times. The genes are TRBV12-3 or TRBV12-4 and TRBJ2-5; D is unclear. The CDR3 is 14 amino acids. With 7 bases removed from V and 2 bases from J, the gap between germline ends came to 14 bases. The CDR3 protein is CASTAGVGQETQYF. The CDR3 DNA follows: TGTGCCAGCACCGCAGGAGTTGGACAAGAGACCCAGTACTTC.

Concerning this clonotype: One base away lies a much larger clone, so this may be a sequencing read error. This chain connects TRBV7-2 to TRBJ1-1, with 8 bases matching TRBD1. Germline V gene data show CDR1 as SGHTA and CDR2 as FQGNSA. The CDR3 covers 14 residues. CDR3 bases: TGTGCCAGCAGCCAGGGACAGGCGAACACTGAAGCTTACTTT. This encodes CASSQGQANTEAYF.

In this sample, this clonotype turned up many times. The CDR3 DNA reads TGTGCCAGCAGCCACCGGGACTATATTTACAATGAGCAGTTCTTC. Its protein is CASSHRDYIYNEQFF. The chain uses TRBV6-2 or TRBV6-3 and TRBJ2-1; 7 bases are a match to TRBD2. The germline gives CDR1 MNHEY, CDR2 SVGEGT. V was pared by 6 bases and J by 4 bases, with 9 bases of the junction left unmatched. The CDR3 is 15 amino acids.

The table lists this clonotype with a few counts. The rearrangement uses TRBV5-1 and TRBJ1-2; no clear D gene. Germline lookup yields CDR1 SGHRS and CDR2 YFSETQ. V dropped 1 base and J dropped 0 bases, with 16 bases sitting between them. CDR3 length: 17 amino acids. CDR3 protein: CASSLNPGRPPNYGYTF. The CDR3, as DNA: TGCGCCAGCAGCTTGAACCCGGGGAGACCCCCTAACTATGGCTACACCTTC.

This clonotype was observed many times. The chain carries TRBV29-1 and TRBJ2-1, with D unresolved. Germline assignment: CDR1 SQVTM and CDR2 ANQGSEA. Trimming took 5 bases from V and 0 from J, leaving 11 bases between them. There are 14 residues in the CDR3. DNA for the CDR3: TGCAGCGTTTTGCTGGAGAACTCCTACAATGAGCAGTTCTTC. This encodes CSVLLENSYNEQFF.

The chain uses TRBV5-5 and TRBJ1-1; TRBD1 might be the D (6 bases). Germline V CDR1 and CDR2: SGHKS, YYEKEE (reference sequence). V was clipped by 5 bases and J by 5 bases, with 16 bases between them. The length of the CDR3 is 14 residues. The CDR3 DNA sequence: TGTGCCAGCAGTCTGGGGCAGGGGTGGACTGAAGCTTTCTTT. This encodes CASSLGQGWTEAFF.

The J gene is TRBJ2-6, the V gene TRBV10-3; 8 nucleotides align to TRBD1. This CDR3 region has 16 residues. The germline V gene encodes CDR1 ENHRY and CDR2 SYGVKD. V lost 6 bases and J lost 0; bases outside the gene matches: 4. CDR3 region: CAIRDREISGANVLTF. The CDR3 coding sequence is TGTGCCATCAGGGACAGGGAGATCTCTGGGGCCAACGTCCTGACTTTC.

There are many counts of this clonotype. V gene TRBV19 combines with J gene TRBJ2-2; D not certain. CDR3 length: 12 residues. In germline, CDR1 is LNHDA, CDR2 SQIVND (reference sequence). Trimming removed 3 bases from V and 7 bases from J, with 6 bases in between. As DNA, the CDR3 is TGTGCCAGTAGTATTCTCGTCGGGGAGCTGTTTTTT. Its translation is CASSILVGELFF.

There are many counts of this clonotype. The DNA of the CDR3 is TGTGCCAGCAGCCTCACGGGAGATGGGCGAGAGACCCAGTACTTC. Translating it yields CASSLTGDGRETQYF. The genes are TRBV2 and TRBJ2-5, with TRBD2 as a possible D gene (6 bases). CDR3 size: 15 residues. Trimming shortened V by 6 bases and J by 4 bases, and 18 bases separated the two germline ends. The germline CDR1 and CDR2 sequences are SNHLY and FYNNEI.

This clonotype was found many times. The chain joins TRBV5-1 to TRBJ2-3; possibly TRBD1 for D (5 bases). The CDR3 consists of 14 residues. Trimming cost V 4 bases and J 2 bases, with 11 bases left between them. CDR1 and CDR2 (germline): SGHRS, YFSETQ. CDR3 protein: CASSTGHATDTQYF. In nucleotides, the CDR3 is TGCGCCAGCAGCACCGGACACGCCACAGATACGCAGTATTTT.

The chain uses TRBV10-3 and TRBJ1-1; TRBD1 is a possible D gene (5 bases). Per the germline V gene, CDR1 is ENHRY and CDR2 is SYGVKD. Trimming took 7 bases from V and 9 from J, leaving 18 bases between them. The CDR3 has 13 residues. CDR3 sequence: CAIKQGLGAQAFF. The CDR3 nucleotides are TGTGCCATCAAGCAGGGTTTAGGCGCTCAAGCTTTCTTT.

This clonotype has only a few counts. The CDR3 coding sequence is TGTGCCAGCAGCTCGCTAGCGGGAGCTCCCAATGAGCAGTTCTTC. Residues: CASSSLAGAPNEQFF. The J gene is TRBJ2-1, the V gene TRBV7-3; 10 bases are a match to TRBD2. The germline V gene encodes CDR1 SGHTA and CDR2 FQGTGA. This CDR3 contains 15 residues. With 4 bases clipped from V and 6 bases from J, the junction kept 6 bases outside the gene matches.